This paragraph covers one T cell receptor beta chain sequence. These data are taken from a study of shared clonotypes between healthy human individuals. Whole-study context: Serving as donors were two women and three men, whose ages spanned 18 to 49. The study used three CD4 naive, three CD4 memory, two CD8 naive and one CD8 memory plate per donor.

Between the trimmed V and J ends, which lost 2 bases and 6 bases, there was a span of 13 bases. CDR3 length equals 14 residues. Germline V lookup: CDR1 MDHEN, CDR2 SYDVKM. The protocol was immunoSEQ multiplex PCR, while the TCRdb copy is restricted to in-frame clones and leaves out a portion. The table records roughly 2.6 million clones, more than 80% of them present only once. Specimen: naive CD4+ T cells sorted from blood. The subset denotes: CD45RA+ positively selected. This chain uses TRBV28 with TRBJ2-5; a weak D match, TRBD1 (6 bases). This sequence originates from a man between 18 and 29 years old in good health. The CDR3 protein is CASSLAAGDKTQYF. The DNA of the CDR3 is TGTGCCAGCAGTTTAGCGGCAGGGGATAAGACCCAGTACTTC.